The 3 T cell receptor beta chains presented below share a single source sample, sequenced in a study of T-cell reconstitution after alpha-beta-depleted transplantation in children. Unique molecular identifiers were incorporated into the prepared TCRbeta library. Each CDR3 protein gets one entry after TCRdb re-called the PCR reads with MiXCR. Seen here are 70,000 to 95,000 distinct CDR3 sequences, 15% to 19% observed once, and the top ten hold around 20%. Sample: PBMCs, mostly from graft donor cells, taken 180 days after TCRalphabeta/CD19-depleted stem cell transplant. The receptors stem from a male patient between 2 and 10 years old who had a stem cell transplant for acute lymphoblastic leukemia, so the T cells may come from the graft donor.

This clonotype has only a few counts. The chain has TRBV10-3 and TRBJ2-2; D remains ambiguous. The CDR3 spans 15 residues. V gave up 6 bases and J gave up 8 bases, with 19 bases separating them. Germline-derived CDR1 and CDR2 are ENHRY and SYGVKD. DNA for the CDR3: TGTGCCATCAGCGACCCTGGTCGAAGTCAGGGGGAGCTGTTTTTT. It yields the protein CAISDPGRSQGELFF.

The CDR3 nucleotides read TGTGCCAGCAGCTCCGGAACGTTTTACAATCAGCCCCAGCATTTT. It encodes CASSSGTFYNQPQHF. The rearrangement joins TRBV28 to TRBJ1-5; no definite D call. Germline V gene data show CDR1 as MDHEN and CDR2 as SYDVKM. V lost 6 bases to trimming and J lost 3 bases, with 15 bases between them. The CDR3 is 15 amino acids.

CDR3 sequence reads: CASSLDWEAGQDTQYF. CDR3 sequence (DNA): TGTGCCAGCAGCTTAGATTGGGAGGCAGGACAAGATACGCAGTATTTT. This rearrangement joins TRBV11-2 to TRBJ2-3, with D possibly being TRBD2 (6 bases). V shed 0 bases and J shed 5 bases, with 15 bases lying between them. Germline CDR1 and CDR2: SGHAT and FQNNGV. The CDR3 is 16 amino acids.